This note documents a single T cell receptor beta chain sequence. The sample belongs to a study of identical twins. Unique molecular identifiers were present on the cDNA, which also gained a universal primer site by template switching. One entry per CDR3 protein results from TCRdb running MiXCR on the 5' RACE reads. The sample records under 900,000 distinct CDR3 sequences, roughly an eighth being singletons. The CDR3 totals 16 residues. Germline-derived CDR1 and CDR2 are DFQATT and SNEGSKA (reference sequence). V gave up 6 bases and J gave up 0 bases, with 18 bases separating them. These data also formed part of another study, on yellow fever vaccine responses in identical twins.

The sequence was collected from a woman aged 18-29 years in good health. The sample was PBMCs. The rearrangement joins TRBV20-1 to TRBJ2-1, with D possibly matching TRBD2 (6 bases). In DNA, the CDR3 is TGCAGTGCCCCACAGGAGCGGGCTAGCTCCTACAATGAGCAGTTCTTC. Protein sequence: CSAPQERASSYNEQFF.